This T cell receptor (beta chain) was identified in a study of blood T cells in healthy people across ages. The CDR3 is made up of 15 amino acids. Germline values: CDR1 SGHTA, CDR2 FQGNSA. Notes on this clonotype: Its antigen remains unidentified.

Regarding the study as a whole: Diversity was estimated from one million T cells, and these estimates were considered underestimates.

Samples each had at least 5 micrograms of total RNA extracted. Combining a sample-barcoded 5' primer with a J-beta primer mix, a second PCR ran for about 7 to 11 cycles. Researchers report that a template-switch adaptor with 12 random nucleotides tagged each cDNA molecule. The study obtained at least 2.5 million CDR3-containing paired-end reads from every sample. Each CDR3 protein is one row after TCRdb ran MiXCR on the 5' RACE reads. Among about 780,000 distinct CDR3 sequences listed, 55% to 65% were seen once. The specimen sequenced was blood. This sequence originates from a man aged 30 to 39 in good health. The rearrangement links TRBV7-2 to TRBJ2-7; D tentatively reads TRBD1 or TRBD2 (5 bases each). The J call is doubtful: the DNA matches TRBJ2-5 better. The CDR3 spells CASSSGPERGETQYF. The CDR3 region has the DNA TGTGCCAGCAGCTCGGGACCGGAGAGGGGAGAGACCCAGTACTTC.